These 17 T cell receptor beta chains originate from one sample sequenced in a study of T-cell memory formation after mild COVID-19. TCRdb itself ran the 5' RACE reads through MiXCR, one entry per CDR3 protein. This sample has 400,000 to 500,000 distinct CDR3 sequences, with 15% to 20% found just once. The sample was PBMCs or a T cell subset sorted from them (not recorded which). These receptors were obtained from an adult woman who had mild COVID-19 (a few samples of this study predate the infection). Cell type and time point are not known.

This clonotype was seen a handful of times. The genes are TRBV15 and TRBJ1-5, with TRBD1 matching over 7 bases. This CDR3 is built from 17 residues. Germline assignment: CDR1 LNHNV and CDR2 YYDKDF (reference sequence). The ends lost 0 bases at V and 0 bases at J; junction bases unmatched: 5. The CDR3 sequence: CATSRDGTDNSNQPQHF. In nucleotides, the CDR3 is TGTGCCACCAGCAGAGATGGGACAGACAATAGCAATCAGCCCCAGCATTTT.

The chain combines TRBV4-1 with TRBJ2-3; D is ambiguous. The germline V gene has CDR1 MGHRA and CDR2 YSYEKL. The V and J ends lost 1 base and 2 bases respectively, with 13 bases between them. CDR3 length: 16 amino acids. The CDR3 coding sequence is TGCGCCAGCAGCCAAGCCACCATGACGTCCACAGATACGCAGTATTTT. Encoded protein: CASSQATMTSTDTQYF.

The chain uses TRBV7-9 and TRBJ2-7, with 10 nucleotides matching TRBD2. Germline lookup yields CDR1 SEHNR and CDR2 FQNEAQ (reference sequence). The CDR3 has 17 amino acids. V lost 5 bases to trimming and J lost 1 base; unmatched junction nucleotides: 11. Written as DNA, the CDR3 is TGTGCCAGCAGCCGGGGGGCTAGCGGGGGACCTTCCTACGAGCAGTACTTC. Protein: CASSRGASGGPSYEQYF.

The genes are TRBV6-4 and TRBJ2-1; TRBD1 agrees at 8 bases. Unmatched junction bases numbered 2, after V lost 5 bases and J lost 5 bases. There are 13 residues in the CDR3. Germline loops: CDR1 MRHNA, CDR2 SNTAGT. Here the CDR3 reads CASSRDRHNEQFF. CDR3 nucleotides: TGTGCCAGCAGTAGGGACAGGCACAATGAGCAGTTCTTC.

This clonotype was recorded a few times. The rearrangement joins TRBV20-1 to TRBJ1-5, with D possibly being TRBD1 (5 bases). V was shortened by 5 bases and J by 5 bases, with 13 bases between the two germline ends. Germline V gene sequence: CDR1 DFQATT, CDR2 SNEGSKA (reference sequence). The length of the CDR3 is 13 residues. DNA of the CDR3: TGCAGTGCTCCCCAGGGACCTGATCAGCCCCAGCATTTT. It encodes CSAPQGPDQPQHF.

Only a few counts were recorded for this clonotype. V and J are TRBV6-2 or TRBV6-3 and TRBJ1-2; 7 positions agree with TRBD1. This CDR3 has 14 amino acids. Germline assignment: CDR1 MNHEY and CDR2 SVGEGT. J lost 5 bases, V lost 5 bases, and 8 bases had no gene match. CDR3 protein: CASSDGTASYGYTF. As DNA, the CDR3 is TGTGCCAGCAGTGATGGGACAGCGTCATATGGCTACACCTTC.

This clonotype has just a few counts. The chain couples TRBV6-5 to TRBJ2-3; D may be TRBD2 (6 bases). V lost 10 bases and J lost 2, with 19 bases in between. The CDR3 has 15 residues. CDR1 is MNHEY, CDR2 SVGAGI, per germline. CDR3 DNA: TGTGCCACCCAGGAGGGGCCTTTCGTCACAGATACGCAGTATTTT. Residues: CATQEGPFVTDTQYF.

In this sample, this clonotype turned up a few times. The V call is TRBV15, the J call TRBJ2-3, with D perhaps assigned TRBD1 or TRBD2 (6 bases each). There are 16 residues in the CDR3. Germline CDR1 and CDR2: LNHNV and YYDKDF (reference sequence). V was shortened by 3 bases and J by 5 bases, with 18 bases between the two germline ends. CDR3 nucleotide sequence: TGTGCCACCAGCAGTGCCTTTCGGGGGCAGGTAGATACGCAGTATTTT. Its translation is CATSSAFRGQVDTQYF.

V and J are TRBV20-1 and TRBJ1-2, with D maybe TRBD1 (5 bases). Trimming removed 1 base at V and 1 base at J, with 16 bases between. Germline assignment: CDR1 DFQATT and CDR2 SNEGSKA (reference sequence). The CDR3 totals 16 residues. CDR3 sequence: CSARALWDRRNYGYTF. The CDR3 bases are TGCAGTGCTAGAGCTTTATGGGACCGGCGTAACTATGGCTACACCTTC.

In its sample, this clonotype was seen a few times. The chain combines TRBV18 with TRBJ1-5, with D possibly matching TRBD1 (5 bases). CDR1 and CDR2 from the germline V gene are KGHSH and LQKENI. The CDR3 is 16 residues long. Trimming removed 3 bases at V and 2 bases at J, with 14 bases between. The DNA of the CDR3 is TGTGCCAGCTCACCCGAAGGAAGGGGCCGCAATCAGCCCCAGCATTTT. It codes for CASSPEGRGRNQPQHF.

The rearrangement joins TRBV21-1 to TRBJ2-7. TRBV21-1 is tagged as a pseudogene. The length of the CDR3 is 15 residues. The CDR3 sequence is CASNTNWQGSYEQYF. CDR3 coding DNA: TGTGCCAGCAACACAAACTGGCAGGGCTCCTACGAGCAGTACTTC.

A few counts support this clonotype. The chain uses TRBV3-1 and TRBJ2-5; TRBD1 might be the D (6 bases). Germline V gene sequence: CDR1 LGHDT, CDR2 YNNKEL (reference sequence). V lost 4 bases, J lost 2 bases, and 14 bases lay in between. This CDR3 contains 15 residues. CDR3 bases: TGTGCCAGCAGCCCCGGATGGGACAAGCAAGAGACCCAGTACTTC. Translated, it gives CASSPGWDKQETQYF.

CDR3 loop: CASSQAPYSFYEQYF. For the CDR3, the DNA is TGTGCCAGCAGCCAAGCCCCCTATTCTTTCTACGAGCAGTACTTC. J is TRBJ2-7 and V is TRBV3-1; D not certain. V gave up 1 base and J gave up 3 bases, with 13 bases separating them. This CDR3 spans 15 amino acids. CDR1 and CDR2 from the germline V gene are LGHDT and YNNKEL (reference sequence).

Written as DNA, the CDR3 is TGTGCCAGCAGCTTAGGTCGTGAGGCCCAGTACTTC. Residues: CASSLGREAQYF. This chain joins TRBV11-2 and TRBJ2-5; no clear D gene. This CDR3 comprises 12 residues. Trimming cost V 1 base and J 9 bases, with 9 bases left between them. Per germline, CDR1 SGHAT and CDR2 FQNNGV.

The chain links TRBV7-6 to TRBJ2-7; D is ambiguous. The germline gives CDR1 SGHVS, CDR2 FNYEAQ. The CDR3 contains 14 residues. V was cut by 2 bases and J by 5 bases, with 13 bases left in between. The CDR3 protein is CASSLNSPVDEQYF. CDR3 in DNA: TGTGCCAGCAGCTTAAACTCACCGGTGGACGAGCAGTACTTC.

The genes are TRBV5-4 and TRBJ2-5; maybe TRBD1 (5 bases). Germline assignment: CDR1 SGHNT and CDR2 YYREEE (reference sequence). With 3 bases removed from V and 5 bases from J, the gap between germline ends came to 14 bases. The CDR3 contains 14 residues. CDR3 sequence: CASSSFDSYETQYF. In DNA, the CDR3 is TGTGCCAGCAGCTCATTCGACAGTTACGAGACCCAGTACTTC.

This chain uses TRBV20-1 with TRBJ2-1; TRBD2 matches at 9 bases. Per the germline V gene, CDR1 is DFQATT and CDR2 is SNEGSKA (reference sequence). The J segment lost 6 bases and the V segment lost 5 bases, leaving 11 bases of the junction unmatched. This CDR3 is 15 amino acids long. CDR3 coding DNA: TGCAGTGCTTCGATCTCGGGACTAGCCCCCAATGAGCAGTTCTTC. Amino acids: CSASISGLAPNEQFF.